Below, one TCR beta chain is given with its context. The data were obtained in a study of cytotoxic CD8 clonotypes in ibrutinib-treated CLL. The CDR3 has 11 amino acids. V lost 4 bases to trimming and J lost 3 bases, with 5 bases between them. The germline gives CDR1 SGHDT, CDR2 YYEEEE. TCRdb keeps only in-frame clones here, not all; method: immunoSEQ multiplex PCR. The table has 100,000 to 150,000 clones, roughly 85% seen once. The rearrangement uses TRBV5-6 and TRBJ2-7; the D is unclear. This receptor was obtained from a human donor with chronic lymphocytic leukemia. The input for sequencing was PBMCs, taken after 24 months of ibrutinib treatment. The CDR3: CASSEDYEQYF. Here the CDR3 DNA reads TGTGCCAGCAGCGAGGACTACGAGCAGTACTTC. Complete variable domain (other parts from reference TRBV5-6 and TRBJ2-7): DAGVTQSPTHLIKTRGQQVTLRCSPKSGHDTVSWYQQALGQGPQFIFQYYEEEERQRGNFPDRFSGHQFPNYSSELNVNALLLGDSALYLCASSEDYEQYFGPGTRLTVT.